These T cell receptor beta chains were read from a single sample in a study of blood T cell repertoires in COVID-19. Clones were read by immunoSEQ multiplex PCR, and TCRdb kept only the in-frame ones, dropping some. The sample contains about 160,000 clones, roughly 80% of which appear only once. Sequencing was performed on PBMCs or T cells enriched from blood (not recorded which). These receptors were collected from a woman aged 55-69 years who had recovered from COVID-19. The CDR3 runs from the conserved cysteine through the conserved F or W. Fields, in order: V gene, clone size, D gene, J gene, CDR3 DNA, CDR3 protein. D genes are given only for firm matches. The size entry is marked missing in some rows and otherwise reads once, few, many or a size class.

TRBV18	.	TRBD2	TRBJ2-7	TGTGCCAGCTCACCTCCGAAGCTAGCGGGGGGCACCTACGAGCAGTACTTC	CASSPPKLAGGTYEQYF
TRBV7-3	once	.	TRBJ2-1	TGTGCCAGCAGCTTATCCTCCAGTGGTGAGCAGTTCTTC	CASSLSSSGEQFF
TRBV10-3	.	TRBD2	TRBJ2-1	TGTGCCATCAGTACTAGCGGGGGGACCAATGAGCAGTTCTTC	CAISTSGGTNEQFF
TRBV6-6	.	.	TRBJ1-2	TGTGCCAGCAGTTATATTGGGCCACAGATATATGGCTACACCTTC	CASSYIGPQIYGYTF
TRBV10-3	.	TRBD1	TRBJ2-5	TGTGCCATCAGTGAGGACGCTACGGGACAGGTGTACCAAGAGACCCAGTACTTC	CAISEDATGQVYQETQYF
TRBV3-1/TRBV3-2	.	TRBD1	TRBJ1-1	TGTGCCAGCAGCCAAGCCGACAGGGGCCCTGAAGCTTTCTTT	CASSQADRGPEAFF
TRBV4-1	.	TRBD1	TRBJ2-7	TGCGCCAGCAGCCAATATGAGACAGGGGCCTACGAGCAGTACTTC	CASSQYETGAYEQYF
TRBV6-4	.	TRBD1	TRBJ1-3	TGTGCCAGCAGTGGAGAGAGGGGGCAGGCGGGAAACACCATATATTTT	CASSGERGQAGNTIYF
TRBV2	.	.	TRBJ2-1	TGTGCCAGCAGCATACTGAATGAGCAGTTCTTC	CASSILNEQFF
TRBV5-4	once	.	TRBJ1-1	TGTGCCAGCAGCTTGGATCACAGGGCGGCCACTGAAGCTTTCTTT	CASSLDHRAATEAFF
TRBV3-1/TRBV3-2	.	TRBD1	TRBJ2-4	TGTGCCAGCAGCTGGGGACAGGGCGCCATTCAGTACTTC	CASSWGQGAIQYF
TRBV18	many	TRBD1	TRBJ2-1	TGTGCCAGCTCAGGGACAGGGTACTACAATGAGCAGTTCTTC	CASSGTGYYNEQFF
TRBV28	.	.	TRBJ2-7	TGTGCCAGCAGTTCAACTTCCTACGAGCAGTACTTC	CASSSTSYEQYF
TRBV19	.	.	TRBJ2-2	TGTGCCAGTAGTGCAGGGACCGGGGAGCTGTTTTTT	CASSAGTGELFF
TRBV6-5	.	TRBD2	TRBJ2-1	TGTGCCAGCCCTACTAGCGGGGCCCTCAATGAGCAGTTCTTC	CASPTSGALNEQFF
TRBV19	.	.	TRBJ1-4	TGTGCCAGTAGTATTCGGATGGCGGGGGGTGAAAAACTGTTTTTT	CASSIRMAGGEKLFF
TRBV5-4	.	.	TRBJ1-2	TGTGCCAGCAGCCAAGAGTTACTAGCCTATGGCTACACCTTC	CASSQELLAYGYTF
TRBV7-9	.	.	TRBJ2-1	TGTGCCAGCAGCTCGAACCCTAACAATGAGCAGTTCTTC	CASSSNPNNEQFF
TRBV7-3	few	TRBD2	TRBJ2-3	TGTGCCAGCAGCGCGACTAGCGGGGGGGGCACAGATACGCAGTATTTT	CASSATSGGGTDTQYF
TRBV2	.	.	TRBJ1-5	TGTGCCAGCAGGAGGACTGTTGATCAGCCCCAGCATTTT	CASRRTVDQPQHF
TRBV5-1	.	TRBD1	TRBJ2-2	TGCGCCAGCAGCTCCCAGACAGGGGCGAACACCGGGGAGCTGTTTTTT	CASSSQTGANTGELFF
TRBV21-1	few	.	TRBJ2-5	TGTGCCAGCAGCAAAGAGGGAGCGGGGGGAAAGACCCAGTACTTC	CASSKEGAGGKTQYF
TRBV19	.	.	TRBJ2-2	TGTGCCATCCGACAAGTAGGAAACACCGGGGAGCTGTTTTTT	CAIRQVGNTGELFF
TRBV10-3	.	.	TRBJ2-5	TGTGCCATCAGTGAGTCGATGGCAGGCCAAGAGACCCAGTACTTC	CAISESMAGQETQYF
TRBV24-1	few	TRBD1	TRBJ2-5	TGTGCCACCAGTGATATCCCGGGACAGGCCGAAGAGACCCAGTACTTC	CATSDIPGQAEETQYF
TRBV4-2	.	TRBD1	TRBJ1-2	TGTGCCAGCAGCCCTGACGGGACAGACTATGGCTACACCTTC	CASSPDGTDYGYTF
TRBV18	.	TRBD1	TRBJ1-1	TGTGCCAGCTCACCTAGACAGGGTGATAACACTGAAGCTTTCTTT	CASSPRQGDNTEAFF
TRBV6-5	few	.	TRBJ2-7	TGTGCCAGCCGTTGGACAGAGCAAGAGCAGTACTTC	CASRWTEQEQYF
TRBV27	.	TRBD1	TRBJ1-6	TGTGCCTCCCACTGGGGACAGTTAGGTTCACCCCTCCACTTT	CASHWGQLGSPLHF
TRBV27	.	TRBD1	TRBJ1-3	TGTGCCAGCAGTCTAACAGGGGGCGCGAGGAACACCATATATTTT	CASSLTGGARNTIYF
TRBV3-1/TRBV3-2	.	.	TRBJ1-5	TGTGCCAGCAGCCCGACGGGATCGAGCAATCAGCCCCAGCATTTT	CASSPTGSSNQPQHF
TRBV27	few	TRBD2	TRBJ2-7	TGTGCCAGCAGTACCCGCAGCGGGGAATTAAAGCAGTACTTC	CASSTRSGELKQYF
TRBV28	.	.	TRBJ1-4	TGTGCCAGCAGTATGGGCCAGTCGGTGAAAGAAAAACTGTTTTTT	CASSMGQSVKEKLFF
TRBV5-4	.	.	TRBJ2-1	TGTGCCAGCAGCTGGGCCTCCTACAATGAGCAGTTCTTC	CASSWASYNEQFF
TRBV5-5	.	TRBD1	TRBJ1-2	TGTGCCAGCAGCTTACAGGGGGCCTATGGCTACACCTTC	CASSLQGAYGYTF
TRBV3-1/TRBV3-2	once	.	TRBJ1-2	TGTGCCAGCAGCCGCAGACAGCCGTATGGCTACACCTTC	CASSRRQPYGYTF
TRBV6-1	few	TRBD1	TRBJ1-2	TGTGCCAGCAGTGAGACAGGGCGTGGTGGCTACACCTTC	CASSETGRGGYTF
TRBV18	.	.	TRBJ1-5	TGTGCCAGCTCACCACAGGGGCTTCAGCCCCAGCATTTT	CASSPQGLQPQHF
TRBV2	.	.	TRBJ2-3	TGTGCCAGCAGGGCTAGCGGCACAGATACGCAGTATTTT	CASRASGTDTQYF
TRBV10-1	.	.	TRBJ1-4	TGCGCCAGCAGTGCAGGGTTCGGAGAAAAACTGTTTTTT	CASSAGFGEKLFF
TRBV6-5	.	TRBD1	TRBJ2-7	TGTGCCACTAGGGGGCACCTTTACGAGCAGTACTTC	CATRGHLYEQYF
TRBV7-9	few	.	TRBJ1-2	TGTGCCAGCAGCTTAGCGTCCAGGGGCTACACCTTC	CASSLASRGYTF